The sequence of this T cell receptor (beta chain) was determined in a study of cytomegalovirus exposure and HLA in healthy donors. The study's findings and limits: Later on, analysis showed that most CMV-associated TCR beta chains appeared to be HLA-restricted. Sequencing likely produced, as an artifact, a cluster of highly shared sequence variants.

To note about this clone: Its antigen remains unknown.

PCR was performed using 60 Vbeta and 13 Jbeta primers. In the authors' workflow: Unique TCR beta chains numbered around 80 million in a later analysis, with about 9.9 million shared. The repertoire was sequenced with immunoSEQ multiplex PCR; TCRdb's copy has only in-frame clones and lacks some. V and J calls and clone size are copied from that table; D and trimming were computed from the DNA. The repertoire holds some 150,000 clones, with about 65% as singletons. Sample: PBMCs. The TCR originated in a young woman in good health and CMV-seronegative.

For the CDR3, the DNA is TGTGCCAGCAGCGACTGGACAGGGGCGACTGAAGCTTTCTTT. This sequence encodes CASSDWTGATEAFF. The chain employs TRBV5-5 and TRBJ1-1; TRBD1 aligns across 9 bases. V was clipped by 4 bases and J by 5 bases; unmatched bases: 6. Germline CDR1 and CDR2: SGHKS and YYEKEE (reference sequence). The CDR3 consists of 14 residues. Full variable domain (remainder filled in from reference TRBV5-5 and TRBJ1-1): DAGVTQSPTHLIKTRGQQVTLRCSPISGHKSVSWYQQVLGQGPQFIFQYYEKEERGRGNFPDRFSARQFPNYSSELNVNALLLGDSALYLCASSDWTGATEAFFGQGTRLTVV.